The clone carrying this T cell receptor (beta chain) has just a few counts. The antigen remains unidentified. CDR3 length: 13 amino acids. Germline V gene lookup returns CDR1 MNHEY and CDR2 SVGAGI. V was trimmed by 4 bases and J by 4 bases, leaving 10 bases between them. Sequenced by immunoSEQ multiplex PCR; TCRdb stores in-frame clones only, minus some. The sample holds 68,000 or so clones; around four fifths are singletons and the top ten take around 9.9%. This sample was taken from a study of OX40 agonist ivuxolimab in advanced cancers. Across the study: The group had a mean age of about 60 years, ranged from roughly 23 to 79, and was roughly 83% male. Study results and caveats: More expanded clones were found, on average, in CD8+ than in CD4+ T cells.

The material sequenced was CD4+ or CD8+ T cells sorted from blood, taken in a trial of the OX40 agonist ivuxolimab. The chain recombines TRBV6-5 with TRBJ1-1; a possible D gene is TRBD1 (6 bases). The TCR was taken from an adult with an advanced solid tumor such as melanoma, head and neck, liver or kidney cancer. The CDR3 DNA reads as TGTGCCAGCAGTTCAACGGGGGCCACTGAAGCTTTCTTT. The encoded protein is CASSSTGATEAFF.